These T cell receptor beta chains were read from a single sample in a study of blood T cell repertoires in COVID-19. TCRdb keeps only in-frame clones here, not all; method: immunoSEQ multiplex PCR. Counted here are about 200,000 clones, roughly 84% occurring once; the ten biggest clones make up approximately 13%. Sequencing was performed on peripheral blood. All receptors come from a human donor in a cohort sampled during active COVID-19. Each CDR3 is given with its conserved first and last residue. A D gene is named only where the DNA matches it firmly. Expanded clones are given a class, and other clones once, few, many or no size at all.

abundance: .
j_gene: TRBJ2-1
v_gene: TRBV27
d_gene: TRBD2
CDR3aa: CASSPPGGPNNEQFF
CDR3nt: TGTGCCAGCAGTCCCCCGGGAGGGCCGAACAATGAGCAGTTCTTC

abundance: .
j_gene: TRBJ2-7
v_gene: TRBV7-9
d_gene: .
CDR3aa: CASSLVGLSVAEQYF
CDR3nt: TGTGCCAGCAGCTTAGTTGGTCTGAGTGTCGCCGAGCAGTACTTC

abundance: once
j_gene: TRBJ1-2
v_gene: TRBV2
d_gene: TRBD1
CDR3aa: CASSLLQGNYGYTF
CDR3nt: TGTGCCAGCAGTCTACTACAGGGGAACTATGGCTACACCTTC

abundance: .
j_gene: TRBJ1-2
v_gene: TRBV6-5
d_gene: TRBD1
CDR3aa: CASSSRDRDYGYTF
CDR3nt: TGTGCCAGCAGTAGCCGGGACAGGGACTATGGCTACACCTTC

abundance: .
j_gene: TRBJ1-2
v_gene: TRBV28
d_gene: TRBD1
CDR3aa: CASSPPQGRGYTF
CDR3nt: TGTGCCAGCAGCCCCCCACAGGGGAGAGGCTACACCTTC

abundance: once
j_gene: TRBJ2-2
v_gene: TRBV2
d_gene: TRBD2
CDR3aa: CASRKNVPRTSGSHTGELFF
CDR3nt: TGTGCCAGCAGGAAAAACGTCCCTCGAACTAGCGGGAGTCACACCGGGGAGCTGTTTTTT

abundance: .
j_gene: TRBJ2-7
v_gene: TRBV24-1
d_gene: .
CDR3aa: CATYLARRRNPNYEQYF
CDR3nt: TGTGCCACCTATTTAGCCCGTAGGCGGAATCCCAACTACGAGCAGTACTTC

abundance: few
j_gene: TRBJ1-1
v_gene: TRBV19
d_gene: TRBD1
CDR3aa: CASHDRVNTEAFF
CDR3nt: TGTGCCAGTCATGACAGGGTGAACACTGAAGCTTTCTTT

abundance: few
j_gene: TRBJ2-7
v_gene: TRBV28
d_gene: .
CDR3aa: CASSLLGYEQYF
CDR3nt: TGTGCCAGCAGTTTGCTAGGATACGAGCAGTACTTC

abundance: .
j_gene: TRBJ1-5
v_gene: TRBV6-1
d_gene: .
CDR3aa: CASSENNNSNQPQHF
CDR3nt: TGTGCCAGCAGTGAAAACAACAATAGCAATCAGCCCCAGCATTTT

abundance: .
j_gene: TRBJ2-1
v_gene: TRBV6-5
d_gene: .
CDR3aa: CATRSVGANEQFF
CDR3nt: TGTGCCACCCGATCGGTGGGAGCCAATGAGCAGTTCTTC

abundance: once
j_gene: TRBJ2-1
v_gene: TRBV11-3
d_gene: .
CDR3aa: CASSREAGHEQFF
CDR3nt: TGTGCCAGCAGCCGTGAAGCTGGGCATGAGCAGTTCTTC

abundance: .
j_gene: TRBJ2-7
v_gene: TRBV9
d_gene: TRBD2
CDR3aa: CASSPRLAQTYEQYF
CDR3nt: TGTGCCAGCAGCCCAAGACTAGCGCAAACCTACGAGCAGTACTTC

abundance: .
j_gene: TRBJ2-1
v_gene: TRBV10-1
d_gene: TRBD2
CDR3aa: CASSPLAGSSYNEQFF
CDR3nt: TGCGCCAGCAGTCCACTAGCGGGTAGCTCCTACAATGAGCAGTTCTTC